These 9 T cell receptor beta chains were sequenced from one sample in a study of cytomegalovirus exposure and HLA in healthy donors. PCR primers comprised 60 Vbeta and 13 Jbeta primers. Clones were read by immunoSEQ multiplex PCR, and TCRdb kept only the in-frame ones, dropping some. The sample includes 150,000 to 200,000 clones, roughly 80% of them seen just once. Sequenced material: PBMCs. These TCRs come from a woman aged 18-29 years in good health and CMV-seronegative.

On this clone itself: The junction departs from germline at one end; a sequencing error may be responsible. The rearrangement links TRBV7-9 to TRBJ1-2; 9 positions match TRBD1. From germline, CDR1 is SEHNR and CDR2 FQNEAQ (reference sequence). This CDR3 contains 15 residues. The CDR3 DNA reads TGTTCCAGCAGCTCTGGGACAGGGCCTTTCTATGGCTACACCTTC. Translating it yields CSSSSGTGPFYGYTF. Drawing the rest from reference TRBV7-9 and TRBJ1-2, the complete variable domain is DTGVSQNPRHKITKRGQNVTFRCDPISEHNRLYWYRQTLGQGPEFLTYFQNEAQLEKSRLLSDRFSAERPKGSFSTLEIQRTEQGDSAMYLCSSSSGTGPFYGYTFGSGTRLTVV.

The chain has TRBV2 and TRBJ1-5, with D uncertain. CDR1 is SNHLY and CDR2 is FYNNEI in the germline V gene. This CDR3 region has 14 residues. The V end was cut by 5 bases, the J end by 6 bases, with 14 bases between. CDR3 in amino acids: CASSFGKGGQPQHF. The CDR3 DNA is TGTGCCAGCAGTTTCGGGAAGGGCGGTCAGCCCCAGCATTTT.

This chain uses TRBV5-1 with TRBJ1-1, with TRBD1 identical over 7 bases. CDR1 is SGHRS, CDR2 YFSETQ, per germline. Losses at the gene ends were 4 bases for V and 5 bases for J; bases not matched to a gene: 8. The CDR3 runs to 14 residues. The CDR3 sequence is CASSNFRGLTEAFF. The CDR3 DNA follows: TGCGCCAGCAGCAACTTCAGGGGGTTAACTGAAGCTTTCTTT.

The rearrangement links TRBV6-5 to TRBJ2-3; 7 positions match TRBD2. CDR1 is MNHEY and CDR2 is SVGAGI in the germline V gene. With 6 bases clipped from V and 6 bases from J, the junction kept 12 bases outside the gene matches. This CDR3 has 15 amino acids. CDR3 bases: TGTGCCAGCAGAAAAGATCGGGGGGTGCAGGATACGCAGTATTTT. It translates to CASRKDRGVQDTQYF.

CDR3 amino acids: CASSKEWRANEKLFF. DNA of the CDR3: TGTGCCAGCAGCAAAGAGTGGCGGGCTAATGAAAAACTGTTTTTT. The chain uses TRBV21-1 and TRBJ1-4. TRBV21-1 is marked as a pseudogene. The CDR3 runs to 15 residues.

This clone was recorded once. The chain joins TRBV19 to TRBJ1-5; 8 positions agree with TRBD1. Germline CDR1 LNHDA, CDR2 SQIVND (reference sequence). Trimming cost V 1 base and J 0 bases; bases outside gene matches: 8. CDR3 length equals 18 residues. The CDR3 region is CASSIVGDRIVSNQPQHF. In nucleotides, the CDR3 is TGTGCCAGTAGTATAGTTGGGGACAGGATAGTTAGCAATCAGCCCCAGCATTTT.

The V call is TRBV19, the J call TRBJ2-7; no clear D. This CDR3 spans 14 amino acids. CDR1 and CDR2 (germline): LNHDA, SQIVND (reference sequence). The V end lost 5 bases, the J end lost 2 bases, and 13 bases lay between the germline ends. CDR3 loop: CASSPYRNPYEQYF. CDR3 DNA: TGTGCCAGTAGTCCATACAGAAATCCCTACGAGCAGTACTTC.

The chain employs TRBV19 and TRBJ1-1; 12 bases are shared with TRBD1. CDR3 size: 16 residues. Unmatched junction bases numbered 9, after V lost 3 bases and J lost 7 bases. Germline-derived CDR1 and CDR2 are LNHDA and SQIVND (reference sequence). The CDR3 nucleotides are TGTGCCAGTAGTATCCGGGACAGGGGGCGATGGAATGAAGCTTTCTTT. This gives the protein CASSIRDRGRWNEAFF.

This clone has only one observation. The rearrangement links TRBV7-9 to TRBJ2-1; D unresolved. Germline values: CDR1 SEHNR, CDR2 FQNEAQ (reference sequence). V lost 4 bases and J lost 7, with 5 bases in between. This CDR3 has 11 amino acids. DNA of the CDR3: TGTGCCAGCAGCTCACAGAATGAGCAGTTCTTC. Its protein is CASSSQNEQFF.